This entry lists 19 T cell receptor beta chains sequenced from one sample in a study of regulatory T cells in long-lasting Graves disease. Stated time point: persistent/refractory GD, antithyroid drugs over 5 years with positive TRAb. Generation of the TCR library employed RNA extracted from PBMCs. Researchers made TCR beta libraries by using iRepertoire HTBI primers and running Arm-PCR on CDR3 regions. TCRdb redid the calling of the multiplex PCR reads with MiXCR, one entry per CDR3 protein. The profile shows approximately 400,000 distinct CDR3 sequences, around 20% of them singletons. The sample consisted of peripheral blood mononuclear cells (PBMCs), taken when the disease was refractory, from a patient treated with antithyroid drugs. Receptor source: a female donor with Graves disease.

The CDR3 DNA sequence: TGCGCCAGCAGCCAAGACACGGCAGGGGACCTATATGGCTACACCTTC. Translated: CASSQDTAGDLYGYTF. The chain uses TRBV4-3 and TRBJ1-2; a possible D gene is TRBD1 (6 bases). The germline CDR1 and CDR2 sequences are LGHNA and YSLEER. Trimming took 0 bases from V and 5 from J, leaving 16 bases between them. The CDR3 has 16 residues.

This chain uses TRBV20-1 with TRBJ2-7, with 7 nucleotides matching TRBD2. The ends lost 6 bases at V and 3 bases at J; junction bases unmatched: 8. Per the germline V gene, CDR1 is DFQATT and CDR2 is SNEGSKA (reference sequence). This CDR3 has 13 amino acids. In nucleotides, the CDR3 is TGCAGTGCGGAACTAGCGCAACGCTACGAGCAGTACTTC. Residues: CSAELAQRYEQYF.

Many counts were recorded for this clonotype. This rearrangement joins TRBV7-2 to TRBJ2-2; 7 bases are a match to TRBD1. The J segment lost 5 bases and the V segment lost 6 bases, leaving 6 bases of the junction unmatched. The CDR3 runs to 14 residues. Looked up from germline, CDR1 is SGHTA and CDR2 is FQGNSA. The CDR3 bases are TGTGCCAGCAGTTCAACGACAGGGACCGGGGAGCTGTTTTTT. It is translated as CASSSTTGTGELFF.

The rearrangement uses TRBV10-3 and TRBJ2-2; the D gene is possibly TRBD1 (5 bases). The V gene lost 4 bases and the J gene lost 4 bases, with 7 bases spanning the gap. Germline CDR1 is ENHRY and CDR2 is SYGVKD. This CDR3 has 13 residues. The CDR3 DNA is TGTGCCATCAGTGGGGGCCTCACCGGGGAGCTGTTTTTT. Encoded protein: CAISGGLTGELFF.

This clonotype was detected many times. This chain joins TRBV7-8 and TRBJ1-4, with D maybe TRBD1 (5 bases). CDR3 size: 13 residues. Germline V gene lookup returns CDR1 SGHVS and CDR2 FQNEAQ. Trimming left V 4 bases short and J 5 bases short, with 8 bases between. DNA for the CDR3: TGTGCCAGCAGCTCACGACAGAATGAAAAACTGTTTTTT. Amino acid sequence: CASSSRQNEKLFF.

This clonotype was recorded at least ten times. The chain employs TRBV12-5 and TRBJ1-1; a possible D gene is TRBD1 (5 bases). CDR1 LGHNT and CDR2 FRNRAP come from the germline V gene. The CDR3 length is 15 residues. The V end was cut by 7 bases, the J end by 3 bases, with 18 bases between. The CDR3 here is CASDDDEGFDTEAFF. The CDR3 bases are TGTGCTAGTGACGACGATGAGGGGTTCGACACTGAAGCTTTCTTT.

The V call is TRBV5-1, the J call TRBJ1-1, with a weak D call TRBD1 (6 bases). V gave up 2 bases and J gave up 5 bases, with 10 bases separating them. In germline, CDR1 is SGHRS, CDR2 YFSETQ. CDR3 length: 13 residues. CDR3 in DNA: TGCGCCAGCAGCTTCTTAGGGGGTACTGAAGCTTTCTTT. Encoded protein: CASSFLGGTEAFF.

This clonotype turned up a few times. The V call is TRBV12-5, the J call TRBJ1-1, with D perhaps TRBD1 (5 bases). The V end lost 3 bases, the J end lost 1 base, and 6 bases lay between the germline ends. CDR3 length equals 13 residues. From germline, CDR1 is LGHNT and CDR2 FRNRAP. CDR3 sequence (DNA): TGTGCTAGTGGTTTTGGGGGGAACACTGAAGCTTTCTTT. Translated, it gives CASGFGGNTEAFF.

This clonotype has at least ten counts. The chain combines TRBV11-2 with TRBJ2-5; 10 bases align to TRBD2. The V gene end was trimmed by 4 bases and the J gene end by 5 bases; junction bases not matched to a gene: 4. The length of the CDR3 is 14 residues. CDR1 is SGHAT, CDR2 FQNNGV, per germline. CDR3 protein: CASSYLAGVETQYF. For the CDR3, the DNA is TGTGCCAGCAGCTACCTAGCGGGAGTTGAGACCCAGTACTTC.

In this sample, this clonotype turned up many times. V usage is TRBV7-8 and J usage is TRBJ1-2, with a possible D match to TRBD1 (5 bases). CDR3 length equals 14 residues. V was shortened by 2 bases and J by 4 bases, with 11 bases between the two germline ends. CDR1 and CDR2 (germline): SGHVS, FQNEAQ. The CDR3 DNA sequence: TGTGCCAGCAGCTTAAGGGACGCCGCCTATGGCTACACCTTC. Translated, it gives CASSLRDAAYGYTF.

V gene TRBV27 combines with J gene TRBJ1-2, with D perhaps matching TRBD1 (5 bases). The CDR3 contains 17 residues. V dropped 7 bases and J dropped 6 bases, with 27 bases sitting between them. CDR1 is MNHEY, CDR2 SMNVEV, per germline (reference sequence). CDR3 region: CASTLLSSGGFLDGYTF. CDR3 nucleotides: TGTGCCAGCACCCTCCTTTCGTCGGGGGGTTTTCTCGATGGCTACACCTTC.

As regards this clonotype: This clone may be a read error of a much larger clone one base away. The chain couples TRBV28 to TRBJ2-5; the D gene is possibly TRBD1 (5 bases). CDR3 length: 15 amino acids. The V gene's germline CDR1 is MDHEN and CDR2 SYDVKM. CDR3 nucleotides: TGTGCCAACAGTTATCTCCCGGACAAACAAGAGACCCAGTACTTC. Its translation: CANSYLPDKQETQYF.

The table lists this clonotype with many counts. This rearrangement joins TRBV20-1 to TRBJ1-5, with D unresolved. Trimming cost V 1 base and J 1 base, with 8 bases left between them. The CDR3 runs 14 residues. Germline CDR1 reads DFQATT; CDR2 reads SNEGSKA (reference sequence). CDR3 DNA: TGCAGTGCTAGAGGGACGGGGAGCAATCAGCCCCAGCATTTT. Amino acid sequence: CSARGTGSNQPQHF.

This clonotype was observed a few times. The V and J genes are TRBV20-1 and TRBJ2-7; TRBD2 matches at 7 bases. The germline CDR1 and CDR2 sequences are DFQATT and SNEGSKA (reference sequence). J was trimmed by 5 bases and V by 1 base; bases with no gene match: 11. CDR3 size: 15 residues. As DNA, the CDR3 is TGCAGTGCTAGAGCGTTTGAGACTAGCAGAGACGAGCAGTACTTC. Encoded protein: CSARAFETSRDEQYF.

This clonotype was seen a handful of times. The genes are TRBV20-1 and TRBJ2-2; perhaps TRBD1 as D (5 bases). The germline gives CDR1 DFQATT, CDR2 SNEGSKA (reference sequence). CDR3 length: 14 amino acids. Trimming shortened V by 4 bases and J by 4 bases, and 13 bases separated the two germline ends. The CDR3 loop is CSAKDTWTTGELFF. For the CDR3, the DNA is TGCAGTGCTAAGGACACTTGGACCACCGGGGAGCTGTTTTTT.

The chain is built from TRBV7-2 and TRBJ1-2; 9 nucleotides align to TRBD1. V lost 1 base, J lost 7 bases, and 4 bases stayed unmatched. CDR1 is SGHTA and CDR2 is FQGNSA in the germline V gene. This CDR3 spans 14 amino acids. CDR3 residues: CASSLVEQGAGYTF. The CDR3 coding sequence is TGTGCCAGCAGCTTAGTAGAACAGGGGGCTGGCTACACCTTC.

The genes are TRBV30 and TRBJ2-7; TRBD1 aligns across 9 bases. V lost 4 bases and J lost 5; bases outside the gene matches: 18. The CDR3 is 17 residues long. CDR1 and CDR2 from the germline V gene are GTSNPN and SVGIG (reference sequence). CDR3 nucleotide sequence: TGTGCCTGGAAGCGACCGGGACAGGGTTTAACGGGGAACGAGCAGTACTTC. Protein: CAWKRPGQGLTGNEQYF.

This clonotype showed up many times. The chain recombines TRBV28 with TRBJ1-2; D call uncertain. CDR1 and CDR2 (germline): MDHEN, SYDVKM. The V end lost 5 bases, the J end lost 3 bases, and 10 bases lay between the germline ends. The CDR3 is 13 residues long. CDR3 nucleotides: TGTGCCAGCAGTCTCCCGGATTACTATGGCTACACCTTC. Translated: CASSLPDYYGYTF.

This clonotype has more than one count but fewer than ten. V and J are TRBV7-9 and TRBJ2-2, with 10 bases aligning to TRBD2. V gave up 4 bases and J gave up 4 bases; unmatched junction bases: 6. CDR3 length equals 16 residues. Germline assignment: CDR1 SEHNR and CDR2 FQNEAQ (reference sequence). CDR3 residues: CASSSIAGGSTGELFF. The DNA for the CDR3 is TGTGCCAGCAGCTCGATAGCGGGAGGTAGCACCGGGGAGCTGTTTTTT.